The entry that follows covers one TCR beta chain sequence. Its antigen is unidentified. This record belongs to a study of cytomegalovirus exposure and HLA in healthy donors. PCR primers comprised 60 Vbeta and 13 Jbeta primers. Clones were sequenced by immunoSEQ multiplex PCR, and TCRdb holds only the in-frame ones, with some missing. This sample has some 130,000 clones, with 65% to 90% found just once. Study observations and caveats: Generally TCR sequences proved uncommon, though certain public TCRs appeared in numerous donors.

Trimming removed 1 base from V and 4 bases from J, with 16 bases in between. Germline CDR1 reads SGHAT; CDR2 reads FQNNGV. The CDR3 is made up of 16 amino acids. The receptor was derived from a man younger than 35 in good health and CMV-seronegative. This chain joins TRBV11-2 and TRBJ1-2; unclear D gene. Sequenced sample: PBMCs. CDR3 DNA sequence: TGTGCCAGCAGCTTAGCTTTCATCCCAGGAGGCTATGGCTACACCTTC. Amino acids: CASSLAFIPGGYGYTF.